The present T cell receptor (beta chain) was sequenced within a study of blood T cell repertoires in COVID-19. Per the original data handling: Estimation of nucleated cell counts relied on the amplification of reference gene primers. Libraries were prepared by immunoSEQ multiplex PCR; TCRdb keeps only in-frame clonotypes and omits some of them. D and trimming come from the DNA, and the V and J calls and clone size come from that table. The sample consists of tens of thousands of clones, 80% to 90% of them appearing once. The germline CDR1 and CDR2 sequences are MGHRA and YSYEKL. Trimming removed 1 base at V and 10 bases at J, with 11 bases between. This CDR3 spans 14 amino acids.

This chain connects TRBV4-1 to TRBJ1-6; no clear D gene. This sequence originates from a woman in her seventies in a cohort sampled during active COVID-19. Material for sequencing was peripheral blood. The CDR3 DNA reads TGCGCCAGCAGCCAAGGGGCAGGCCTGTCACCCCTCCACTTT. It encodes CASSQGAGLSPLHF.